This T cell receptor (beta chain) was recorded in a study of siplizumab effects on memory and regulatory T cells. Study results and caveats: Only a minor fraction of alloreactive clones mapped to unstimulated subsets.

As concerns this clone: Its antigen is currently unknown.

Germline V gene data show CDR1 as SEHNR and CDR2 as FQNEAQ (reference sequence). CDR3 length: 19 residues. The germline V and J ends were trimmed by 1 base and 0 bases, with 20 bases remaining between them. TCR templates numbering approximately 94,000 were assayed per sample. Sequencing was performed with immunoSEQ multiplex PCR; in TCRdb, only in-frame clones are kept and a portion is missing. Of approximately 100,000 clones listed, 94% were seen once; the top ten hold over 0.55%. The sample comprised Tregs sorted from blood. The TCR comes from a human donor in good health. The V gene is TRBV7-9, the J gene TRBJ2-3; D is uncertain. CDR3 in DNA: TGTGCCAGCAGCTTAGGTCAGGCTCTACAAACCCGAAGCACAGATACGCAGTATTTT. Amino acid sequence: CASSLGQALQTRSTDTQYF.